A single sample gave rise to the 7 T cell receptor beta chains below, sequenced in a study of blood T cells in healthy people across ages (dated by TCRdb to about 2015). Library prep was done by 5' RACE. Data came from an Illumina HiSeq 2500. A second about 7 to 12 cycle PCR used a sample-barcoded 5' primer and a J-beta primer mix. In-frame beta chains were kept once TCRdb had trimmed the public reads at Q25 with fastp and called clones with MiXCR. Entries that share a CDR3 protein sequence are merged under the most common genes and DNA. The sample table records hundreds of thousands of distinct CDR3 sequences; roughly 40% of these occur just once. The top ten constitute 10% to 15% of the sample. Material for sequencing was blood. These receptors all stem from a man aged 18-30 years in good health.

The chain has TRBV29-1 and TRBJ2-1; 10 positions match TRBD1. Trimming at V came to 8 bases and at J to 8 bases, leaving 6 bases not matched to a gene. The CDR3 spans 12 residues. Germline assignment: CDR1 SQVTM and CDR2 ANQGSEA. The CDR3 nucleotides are TGCAGCTATGATGACAGGGGGCATGAGCAGTTCTTC. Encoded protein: CSYDDRGHEQFF.

CDR3: CASSLGGTGGASPLHF. Here the CDR3 DNA reads TGTGCCAGCAGCTTAGGGGGGACAGGGGGCGCGTCACCCCTCCACTTT. The chain recombines TRBV7-2 with TRBJ1-6; 12 bases align to TRBD1. V shed 1 base, J shed 10 bases, and the junction held 5 bases outside the gene matches. There are 16 residues in the CDR3. The germline V gene encodes CDR1 SGHTA and CDR2 FQGNSA. Full variable domain (outside the CDR3, taken from reference TRBV7-2 and TRBJ1-6): GAGVSQSPSNKVTEKGKDVELRCDPISGHTALYWYRQSLGQGLEFLIYFQGNSAPDKSGLPSDRFSAERTGGSVSTLTIQRTQQEDSAVYLCASSLGGTGGASPLHFGNGTRLTVT.

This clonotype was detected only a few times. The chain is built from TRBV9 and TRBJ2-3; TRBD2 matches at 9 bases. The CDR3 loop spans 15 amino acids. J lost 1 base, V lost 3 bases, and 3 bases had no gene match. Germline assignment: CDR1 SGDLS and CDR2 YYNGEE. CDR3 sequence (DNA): TGTGCCAGCAGCGCGGGACTAGCCGGCACAGATACGCAGTATTTT. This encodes CASSAGLAGTDTQYF.

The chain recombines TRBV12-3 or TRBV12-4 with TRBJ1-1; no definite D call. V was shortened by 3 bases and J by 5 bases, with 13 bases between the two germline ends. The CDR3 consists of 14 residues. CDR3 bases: TGTGCCAGCAGTTTTGTGAGGACGGGGACTGAAGCTTTCTTT. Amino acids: CASSFVRTGTEAFF.

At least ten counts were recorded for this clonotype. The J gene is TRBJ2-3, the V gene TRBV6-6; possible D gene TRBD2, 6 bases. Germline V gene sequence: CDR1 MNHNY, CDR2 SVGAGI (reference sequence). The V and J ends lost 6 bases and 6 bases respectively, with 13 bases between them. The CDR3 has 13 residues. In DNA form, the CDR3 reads TGTGCCAGCAGCCATGGGGGGTCCGATACGCAGTATTTT. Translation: CASSHGGSDTQYF.

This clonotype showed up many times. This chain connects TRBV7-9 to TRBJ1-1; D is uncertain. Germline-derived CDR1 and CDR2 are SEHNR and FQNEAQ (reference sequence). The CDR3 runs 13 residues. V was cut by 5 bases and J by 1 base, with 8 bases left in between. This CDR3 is CASSPRTNTEAFF. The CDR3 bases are TGTGCCAGCAGCCCGCGGACGAACACTGAAGCTTTCTTT.

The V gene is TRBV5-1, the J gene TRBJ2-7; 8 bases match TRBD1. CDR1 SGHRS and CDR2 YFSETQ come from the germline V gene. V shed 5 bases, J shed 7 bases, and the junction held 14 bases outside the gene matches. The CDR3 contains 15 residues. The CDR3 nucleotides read TGCGCCAGCAGAGTAACCGGGACAGGCAACAATGAGCAGTACTTC. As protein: CASRVTGTGNNEQYF.